The table lists the clone carrying this T cell receptor (beta chain) with a few counts. The V gene's germline CDR1 is MGHRA and CDR2 YSYEKL. This CDR3 is 19 amino acids long. V shed 0 bases and J shed 0 bases, with 17 bases lying between them. There were TCR beta CDR3 regions amplified from RNA transcripts. The HTBI primer set drove a first-round RT-PCR of the TCR CDR3. One entry per CDR3 protein, called by TCRdb with MiXCR from the multiplex PCR reads. The profile shows around 420,000 distinct CDR3 sequences, 15% to 18% of them singletons. This record comes from a study of T cells in Graves' hyperthyroidism and ophthalmopathy.

Sequences were obtained from blood. This chain joins TRBV4-1 and TRBJ2-2, with D perhaps TRBD2 (5 bases). The receptor was isolated from a woman aged 18-29 years with Graves' hyperthyroidism. The CDR3 sequence: CASSQDLIATYANTGELFF. CDR3 DNA: TGCGCCAGCAGCCAAGATTTGATAGCGACCTACGCGAACACCGGGGAGCTGTTTTTT.